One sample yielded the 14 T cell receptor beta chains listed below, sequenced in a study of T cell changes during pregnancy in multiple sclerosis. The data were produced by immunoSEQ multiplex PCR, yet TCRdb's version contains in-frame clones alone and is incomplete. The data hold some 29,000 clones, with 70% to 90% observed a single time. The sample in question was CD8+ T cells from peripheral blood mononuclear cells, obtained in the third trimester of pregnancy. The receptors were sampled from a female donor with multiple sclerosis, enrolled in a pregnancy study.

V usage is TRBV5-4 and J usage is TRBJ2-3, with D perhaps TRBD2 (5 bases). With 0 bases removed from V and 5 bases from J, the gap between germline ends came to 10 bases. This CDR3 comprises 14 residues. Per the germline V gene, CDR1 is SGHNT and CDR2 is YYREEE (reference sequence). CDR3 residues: CASSLGRTLDTQYF. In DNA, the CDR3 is TGTGCCAGCAGCTTGGGGCGGACTCTAGATACGCAGTATTTT.

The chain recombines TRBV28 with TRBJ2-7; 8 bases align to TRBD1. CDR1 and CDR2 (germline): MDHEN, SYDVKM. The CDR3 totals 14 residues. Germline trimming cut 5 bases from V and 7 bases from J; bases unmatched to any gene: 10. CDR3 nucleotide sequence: TGTGCCAGCAGTAACCGGGACAGGTGGGGAGAGCAGTACTTC. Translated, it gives CASSNRDRWGEQYF.

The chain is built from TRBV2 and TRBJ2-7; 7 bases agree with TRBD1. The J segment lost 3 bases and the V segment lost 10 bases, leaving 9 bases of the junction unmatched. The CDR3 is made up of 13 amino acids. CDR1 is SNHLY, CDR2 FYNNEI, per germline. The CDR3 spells CATRWTGFYEQYF. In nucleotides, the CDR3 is TGTGCCACCAGATGGACAGGATTCTACGAGCAGTACTTC.

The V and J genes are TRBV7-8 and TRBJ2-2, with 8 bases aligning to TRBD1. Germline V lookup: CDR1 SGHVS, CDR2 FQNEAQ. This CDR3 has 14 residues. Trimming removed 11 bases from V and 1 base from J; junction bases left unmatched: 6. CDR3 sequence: CAGSDRGNTGELFF. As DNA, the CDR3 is TGTGCCGGCTCCGACAGGGGGAACACCGGGGAGCTGTTTTTT.

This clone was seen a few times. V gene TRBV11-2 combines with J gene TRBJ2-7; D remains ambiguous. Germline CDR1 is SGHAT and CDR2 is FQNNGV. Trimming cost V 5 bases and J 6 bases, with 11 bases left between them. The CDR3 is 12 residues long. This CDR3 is CASSIRSGEQYF. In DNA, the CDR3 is TGTGCCAGCAGCATACGATCGGGCGAGCAGTACTTC.

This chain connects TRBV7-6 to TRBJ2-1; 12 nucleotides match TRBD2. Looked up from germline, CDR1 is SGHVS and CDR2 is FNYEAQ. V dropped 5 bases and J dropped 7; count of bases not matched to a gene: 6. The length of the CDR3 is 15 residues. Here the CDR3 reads CASSPLAGGGNEQFF. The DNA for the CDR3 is TGTGCCAGCAGCCCTCTAGCGGGAGGGGGTAATGAGCAGTTCTTC.

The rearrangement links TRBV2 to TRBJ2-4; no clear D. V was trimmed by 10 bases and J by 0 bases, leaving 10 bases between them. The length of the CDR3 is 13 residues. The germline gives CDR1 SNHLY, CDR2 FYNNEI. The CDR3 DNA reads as TGTGCCACCCCGGAGTTAGCCAAAAACATTCAGTACTTC. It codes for CATPELAKNIQYF.

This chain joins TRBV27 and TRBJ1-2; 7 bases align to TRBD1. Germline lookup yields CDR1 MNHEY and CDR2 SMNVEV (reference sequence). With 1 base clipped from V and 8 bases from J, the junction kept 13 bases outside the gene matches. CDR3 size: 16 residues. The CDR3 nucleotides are TGTGCCAGCAGTTTATGGGGCTTTGGGCAGGGGGACGGCTACACCTTC. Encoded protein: CASSLWGFGQGDGYTF.

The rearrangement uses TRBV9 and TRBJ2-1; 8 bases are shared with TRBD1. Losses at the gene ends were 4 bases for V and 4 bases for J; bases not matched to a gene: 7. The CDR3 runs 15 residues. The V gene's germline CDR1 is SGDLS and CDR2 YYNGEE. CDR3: CASSSPDRGYNEQFF. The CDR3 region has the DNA TGTGCCAGCAGCTCTCCTGACAGGGGATACAATGAGCAGTTCTTC.

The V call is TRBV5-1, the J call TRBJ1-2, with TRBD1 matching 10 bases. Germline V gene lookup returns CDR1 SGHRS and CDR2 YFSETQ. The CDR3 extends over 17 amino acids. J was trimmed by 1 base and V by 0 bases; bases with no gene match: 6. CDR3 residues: CASSLAVGQGNNYGYTF. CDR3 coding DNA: TGCGCCAGCAGCTTGGCCGTGGGACAGGGGAATAACTATGGCTACACCTTC.

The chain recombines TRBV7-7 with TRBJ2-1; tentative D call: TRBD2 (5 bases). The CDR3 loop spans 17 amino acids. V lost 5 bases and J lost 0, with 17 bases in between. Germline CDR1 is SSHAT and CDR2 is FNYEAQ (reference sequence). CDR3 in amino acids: CASSADPSGSSYNEQFF. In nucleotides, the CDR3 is TGTGCCAGCAGCGCAGATCCGTCTGGGAGCTCCTACAATGAGCAGTTCTTC.

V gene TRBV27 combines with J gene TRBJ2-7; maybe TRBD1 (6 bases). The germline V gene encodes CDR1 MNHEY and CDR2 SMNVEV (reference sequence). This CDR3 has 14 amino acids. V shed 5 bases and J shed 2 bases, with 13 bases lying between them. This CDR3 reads CASSLAQGAYEQYF. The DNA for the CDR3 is TGTGCCAGCAGTCTAGCACAGGGTGCCTACGAGCAGTACTTC.

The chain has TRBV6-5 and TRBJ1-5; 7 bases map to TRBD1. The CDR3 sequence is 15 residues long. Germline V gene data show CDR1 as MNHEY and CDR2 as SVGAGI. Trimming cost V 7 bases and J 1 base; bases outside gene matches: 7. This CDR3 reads CASKNRGGSNQPQHF. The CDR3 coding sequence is TGTGCCAGCAAAAACAGGGGTGGAAGCAATCAGCCCCAGCATTTT.

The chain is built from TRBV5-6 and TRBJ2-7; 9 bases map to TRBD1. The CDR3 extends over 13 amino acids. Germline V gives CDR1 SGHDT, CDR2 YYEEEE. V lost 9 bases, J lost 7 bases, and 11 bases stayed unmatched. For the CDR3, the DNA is TGTGCCACCCGAAGACAGGGGGTAGGGGAGCAGTACTTC. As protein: CATRRQGVGEQYF.